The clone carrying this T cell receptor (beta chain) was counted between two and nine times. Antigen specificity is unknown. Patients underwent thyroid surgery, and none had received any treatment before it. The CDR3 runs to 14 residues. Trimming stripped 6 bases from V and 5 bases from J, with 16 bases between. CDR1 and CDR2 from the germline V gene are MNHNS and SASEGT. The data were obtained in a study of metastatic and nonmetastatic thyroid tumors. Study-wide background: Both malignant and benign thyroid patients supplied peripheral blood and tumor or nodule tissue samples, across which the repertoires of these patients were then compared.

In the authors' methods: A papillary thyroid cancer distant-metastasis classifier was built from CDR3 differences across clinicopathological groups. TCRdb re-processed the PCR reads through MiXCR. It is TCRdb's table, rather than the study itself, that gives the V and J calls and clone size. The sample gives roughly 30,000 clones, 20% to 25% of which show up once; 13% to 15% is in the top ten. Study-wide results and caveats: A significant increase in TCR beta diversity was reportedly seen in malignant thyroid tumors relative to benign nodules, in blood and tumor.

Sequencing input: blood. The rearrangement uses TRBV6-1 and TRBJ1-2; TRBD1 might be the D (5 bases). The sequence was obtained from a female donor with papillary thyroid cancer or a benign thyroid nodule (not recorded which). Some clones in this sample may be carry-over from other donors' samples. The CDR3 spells CASSYQGGAYGYTF. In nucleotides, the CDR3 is TGTGCCAGCAGCTATCAGGGTGGGGCATATGGCTACACCTTC.